The source of this T cell receptor (beta chain) is a study of technical replicates of blood from a few donors. The V and J ends lost 3 bases and 2 bases, in that order; junction bases with no gene match: 7. Germline values: CDR1 MGHRA, CDR2 YSYEKL. The CDR3 totals 15 residues. Repertoires were generated with immunoSEQ multiplex PCR, while TCRdb's copy carries only in-frame clones and drops some. The table includes about 73,000 clones, 93% detected once. The receptor was isolated from a human donor in good health. J is TRBJ2-7 and V is TRBV4-1, with TRBD1 matching over 7 bases. Input material: T cells isolated from PBMCs. The CDR3 coding sequence is TGCGCCAGCAGCCATCCTCTGACAGGGACCTACGAGCAGTACTTC. Translation: CASSHPLTGTYEQYF.